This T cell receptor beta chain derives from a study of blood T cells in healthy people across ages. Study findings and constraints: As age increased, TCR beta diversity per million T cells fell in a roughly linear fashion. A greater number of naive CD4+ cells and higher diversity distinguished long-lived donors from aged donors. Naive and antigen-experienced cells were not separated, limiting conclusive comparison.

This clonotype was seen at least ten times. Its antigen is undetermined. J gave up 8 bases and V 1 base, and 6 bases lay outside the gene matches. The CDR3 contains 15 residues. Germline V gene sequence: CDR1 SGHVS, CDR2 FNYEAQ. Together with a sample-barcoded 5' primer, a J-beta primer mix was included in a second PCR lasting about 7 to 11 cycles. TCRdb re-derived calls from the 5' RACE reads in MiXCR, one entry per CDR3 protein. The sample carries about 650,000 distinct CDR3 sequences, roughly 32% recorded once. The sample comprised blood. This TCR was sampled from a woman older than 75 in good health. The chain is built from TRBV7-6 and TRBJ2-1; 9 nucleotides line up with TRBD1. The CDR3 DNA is TGTGCCAGCAGCTTAGGGACAGGGGTCAAGCATGAGCAGTTCTTC. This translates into CASSLGTGVKHEQFF.